The present T cell receptor (beta chain) was sequenced within a study of cytomegalovirus exposure and HLA in healthy donors. PCR employed 60 Vbeta and 13 Jbeta primers. TCRdb's copy holds only in-frame clones and misses some; the assay was immunoSEQ multiplex PCR. The data hold thousands of clones, with more than 65% observed a single time. Regarding this clone: Antigen: not known.

This CDR3 region has 12 residues. Per germline, CDR1 SQVTM and CDR2 ANQGSEA. V dropped 5 bases and J dropped 8 bases, with 15 bases sitting between them. Study observations and caveats: For TCR beta chains, V- and J-gene trimming was later linked to a missense DCLRE1C variant.

The chain recombines TRBV29-1 with TRBJ1-2, with TRBD1 as a possible D gene (5 bases). Specimen: PBMCs. The sequence was obtained from a woman aged 35 to 49 in good health and CMV-seropositive. DNA of the CDR3: TGCAGCGTTAGCCAGGGTCAAAGGGGCTACACCTTC. Translating gives CSVSQGQRGYTF.